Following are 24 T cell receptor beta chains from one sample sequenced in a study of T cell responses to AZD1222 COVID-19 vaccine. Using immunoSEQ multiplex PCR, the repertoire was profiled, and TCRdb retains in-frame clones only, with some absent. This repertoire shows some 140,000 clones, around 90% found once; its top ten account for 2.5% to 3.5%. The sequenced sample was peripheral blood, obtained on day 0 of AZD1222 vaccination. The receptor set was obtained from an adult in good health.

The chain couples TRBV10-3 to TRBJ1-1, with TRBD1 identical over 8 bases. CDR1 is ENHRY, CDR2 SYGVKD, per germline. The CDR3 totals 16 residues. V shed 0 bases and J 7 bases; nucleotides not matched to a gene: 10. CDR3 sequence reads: CAISESTPGGAGEAFF. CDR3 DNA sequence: TGTGCCATCAGTGAGTCTACGCCAGGGGGCGCCGGTGAAGCTTTCTTT.

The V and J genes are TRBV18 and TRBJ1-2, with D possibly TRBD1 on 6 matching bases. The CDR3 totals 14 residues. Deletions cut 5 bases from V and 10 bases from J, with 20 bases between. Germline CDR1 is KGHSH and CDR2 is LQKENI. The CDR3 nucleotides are TGTGCCAGCTCATCCCGAGAGGGGGTTCATGTCTACACCTTC. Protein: CASSSREGVHVYTF.

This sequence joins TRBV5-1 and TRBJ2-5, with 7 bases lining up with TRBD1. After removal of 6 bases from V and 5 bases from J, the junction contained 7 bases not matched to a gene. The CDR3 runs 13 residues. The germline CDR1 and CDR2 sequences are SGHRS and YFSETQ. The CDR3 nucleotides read TGCGCCAGCACCTATCCACAGGGGGAGACCCAGTACTTC. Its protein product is CASTYPQGETQYF. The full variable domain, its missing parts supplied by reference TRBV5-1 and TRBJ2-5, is KAGVTQTPRYLIKTRGQQVTLSCSPISGHRSVSWYQQTPGQGLQFLFEYFSETQRNKGNFPGRFSGRQFSNSRSEMNVSTLELGDSALYLCASTYPQGETQYFGPGTRLLVL.

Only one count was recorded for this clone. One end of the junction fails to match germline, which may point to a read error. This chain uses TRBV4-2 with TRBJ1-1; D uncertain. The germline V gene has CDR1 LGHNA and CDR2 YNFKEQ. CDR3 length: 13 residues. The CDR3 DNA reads TGTGCCAGCAACTCCTTTACCACCGATTTGCGGGTCTTT. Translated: CASNSFTTDLRVF.

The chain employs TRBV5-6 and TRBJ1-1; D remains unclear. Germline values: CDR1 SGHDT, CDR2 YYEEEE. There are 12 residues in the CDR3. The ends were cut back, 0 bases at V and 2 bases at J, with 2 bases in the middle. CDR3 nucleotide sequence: TGTGCCAGCAGCTTGGTAAACACTGAAGCTTTCTTT. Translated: CASSLVNTEAFF.

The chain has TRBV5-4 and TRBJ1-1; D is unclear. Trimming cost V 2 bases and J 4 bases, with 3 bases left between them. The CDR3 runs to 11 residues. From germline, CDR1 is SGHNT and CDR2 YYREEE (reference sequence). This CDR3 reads CASSLSTEAFF. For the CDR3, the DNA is TGTGCCAGCAGCTTAAGCACTGAAGCTTTCTTT.

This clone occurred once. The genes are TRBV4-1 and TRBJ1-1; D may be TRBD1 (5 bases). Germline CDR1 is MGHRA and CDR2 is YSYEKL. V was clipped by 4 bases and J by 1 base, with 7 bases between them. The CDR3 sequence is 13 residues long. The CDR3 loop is CASSPGGNTEAFF. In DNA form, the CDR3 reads TGCGCCAGCAGCCCGGGGGGGAACACTGAAGCTTTCTTT.

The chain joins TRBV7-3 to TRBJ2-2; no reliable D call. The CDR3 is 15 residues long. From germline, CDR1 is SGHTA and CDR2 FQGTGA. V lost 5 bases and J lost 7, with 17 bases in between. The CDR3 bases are TGTGCCAGCAGCATGTTCCCTGTAGAGGTCGGGGAGCTGTTTTTT. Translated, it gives CASSMFPVEVGELFF.

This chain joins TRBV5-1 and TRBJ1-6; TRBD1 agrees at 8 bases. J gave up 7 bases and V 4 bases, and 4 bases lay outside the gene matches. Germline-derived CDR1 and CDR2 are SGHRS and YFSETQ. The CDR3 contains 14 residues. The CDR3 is CASSLGQGNSPLHF. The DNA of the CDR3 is TGCGCCAGCAGCCTAGGACAGGGAAATTCACCCCTCCACTTT.

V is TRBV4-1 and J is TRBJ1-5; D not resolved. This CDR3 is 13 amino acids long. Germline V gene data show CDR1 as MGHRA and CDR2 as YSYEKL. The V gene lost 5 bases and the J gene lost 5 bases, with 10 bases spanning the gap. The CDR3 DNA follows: TGCGCCAGCAGCTCCCGTGCTGATCAGCCCCAGCATTTT. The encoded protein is CASSSRADQPQHF.

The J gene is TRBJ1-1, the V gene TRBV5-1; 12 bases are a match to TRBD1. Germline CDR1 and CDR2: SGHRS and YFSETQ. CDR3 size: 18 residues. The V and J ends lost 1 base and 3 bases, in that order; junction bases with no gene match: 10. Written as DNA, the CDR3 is TGCGCCAGCAGCTTGCAGGGGACAGGGGGCGGGGATGACACTGAAGCTTTCTTT. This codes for CASSLQGTGGGDDTEAFF.

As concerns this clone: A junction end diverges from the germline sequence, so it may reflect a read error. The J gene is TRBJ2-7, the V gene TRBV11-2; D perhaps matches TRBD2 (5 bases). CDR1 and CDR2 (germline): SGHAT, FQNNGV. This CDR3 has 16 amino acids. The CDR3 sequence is CASSFSLAGTTYEQYF. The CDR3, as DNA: TGTGCCAGCAGCTTCTCCTTGGCGGGTACCACCTACGAACAGTACTTC.

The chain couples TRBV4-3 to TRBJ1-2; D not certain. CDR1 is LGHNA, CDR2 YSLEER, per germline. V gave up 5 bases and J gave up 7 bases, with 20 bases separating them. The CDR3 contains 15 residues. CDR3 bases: TGCGCCAGCAGCTGGACTGACGTACAAGGTCCTGGCTACACCTTC. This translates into CASSWTDVQGPGYTF.

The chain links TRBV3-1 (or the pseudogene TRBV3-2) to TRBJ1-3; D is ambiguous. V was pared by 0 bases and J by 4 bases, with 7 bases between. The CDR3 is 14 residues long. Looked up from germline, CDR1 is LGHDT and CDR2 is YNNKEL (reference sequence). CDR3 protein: CASSQDRLGNTIYF. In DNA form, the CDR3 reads TGTGCCAGCAGCCAAGATCGGCTAGGAAACACCATATATTTT.

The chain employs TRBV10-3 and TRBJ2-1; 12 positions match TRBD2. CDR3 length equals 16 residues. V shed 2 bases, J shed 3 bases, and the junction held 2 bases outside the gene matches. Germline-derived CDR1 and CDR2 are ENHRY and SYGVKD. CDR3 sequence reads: CAISETSGRNYNEQFF. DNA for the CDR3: TGTGCCATCAGTGAGACTAGCGGGAGGAACTACAATGAGCAGTTCTTC.

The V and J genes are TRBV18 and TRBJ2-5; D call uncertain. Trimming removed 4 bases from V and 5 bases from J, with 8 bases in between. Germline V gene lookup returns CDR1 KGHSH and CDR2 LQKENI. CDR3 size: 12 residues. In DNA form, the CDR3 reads TGTGCCAGCTCACGACGCGCGGAGACCCAGTACTTC. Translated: CASSRRAETQYF.

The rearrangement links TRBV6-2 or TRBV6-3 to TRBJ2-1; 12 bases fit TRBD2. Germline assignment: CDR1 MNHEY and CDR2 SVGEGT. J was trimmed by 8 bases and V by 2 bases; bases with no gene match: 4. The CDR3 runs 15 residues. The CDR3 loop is CASSYPSSGRDEQFF. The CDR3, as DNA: TGTGCCAGCAGTTACCCTTCTAGCGGGAGGGATGAGCAGTTCTTC.

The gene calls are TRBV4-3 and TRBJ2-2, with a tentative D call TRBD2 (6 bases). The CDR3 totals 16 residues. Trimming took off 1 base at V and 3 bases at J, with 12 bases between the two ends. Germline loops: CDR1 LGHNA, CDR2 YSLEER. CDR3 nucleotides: TGCGCCAGCAGCCAAGGGGCCAGGAGGGACACCGGGGAGCTGTTTTTT. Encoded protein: CASSQGARRDTGELFF.

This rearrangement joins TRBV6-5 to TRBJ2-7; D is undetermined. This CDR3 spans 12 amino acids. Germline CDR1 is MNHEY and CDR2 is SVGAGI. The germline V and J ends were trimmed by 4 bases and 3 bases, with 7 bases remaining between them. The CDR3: CASSSLYYEQYF. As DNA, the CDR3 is TGTGCCAGCAGTTCGCTATACTACGAGCAGTACTTC.

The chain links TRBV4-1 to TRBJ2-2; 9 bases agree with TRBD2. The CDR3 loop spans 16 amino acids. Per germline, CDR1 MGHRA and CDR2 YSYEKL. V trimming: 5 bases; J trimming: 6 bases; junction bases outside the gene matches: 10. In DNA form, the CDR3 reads TGCGCCAGCAGCACTAGCGGGTTCGGGGCTGCCGGGGAGCTGTTTTTT. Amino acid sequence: CASSTSGFGAAGELFF.

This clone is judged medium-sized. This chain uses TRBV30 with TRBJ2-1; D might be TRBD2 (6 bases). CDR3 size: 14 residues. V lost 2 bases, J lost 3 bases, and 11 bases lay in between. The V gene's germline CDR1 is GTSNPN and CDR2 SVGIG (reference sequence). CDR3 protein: CAWSKGGLYNEQFF. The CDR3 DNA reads TGTGCCTGGAGTAAAGGAGGGCTCTACAATGAGCAGTTCTTC.

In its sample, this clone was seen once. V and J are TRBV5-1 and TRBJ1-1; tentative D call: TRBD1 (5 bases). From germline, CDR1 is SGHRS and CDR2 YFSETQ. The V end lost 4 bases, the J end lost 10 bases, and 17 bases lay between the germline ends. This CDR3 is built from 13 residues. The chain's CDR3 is CASSQIAGDGAFF. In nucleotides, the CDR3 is TGCGCCAGCAGCCAAATTGCGGGGGATGGAGCTTTCTTT.

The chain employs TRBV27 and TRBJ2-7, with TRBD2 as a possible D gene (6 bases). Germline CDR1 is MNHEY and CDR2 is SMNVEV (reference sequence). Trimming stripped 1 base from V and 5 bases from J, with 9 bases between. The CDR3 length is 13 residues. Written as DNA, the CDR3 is TGTGCCAGCAGTTTATTAGCGGTCGACGAGCAGTACTTC. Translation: CASSLLAVDEQYF.

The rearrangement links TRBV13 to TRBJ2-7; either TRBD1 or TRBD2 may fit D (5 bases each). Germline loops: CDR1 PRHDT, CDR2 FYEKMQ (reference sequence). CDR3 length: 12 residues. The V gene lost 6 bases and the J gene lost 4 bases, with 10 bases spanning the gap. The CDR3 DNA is TGTGCCAGCAGTCAGGGAGAATACGAGCAGTACTTC. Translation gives CASSQGEYEQYF.